Each of the 28 T cell receptor beta chains below was sequenced from the same sample in a study of CD8 T cells in ankylosing spondylitis. TCRdb ran MiXCR on the 5' RACE reads and lists one entry per CDR3 protein. Altogether some 200,000 distinct CDR3 sequences are present, around 13% being singletons, with the ten largest covering 16%. The sequencing input was blood, either unsorted or a sorted T cell fraction (not recorded which). The receptors stem from a male donor with ankylosing spondylitis or in good health (not recorded which).

The chain uses TRBV5-4 and TRBJ2-2, with TRBD2 as a possible D gene (6 bases). The V end lost 5 bases, the J end lost 4 bases, and 18 bases lay between the germline ends. CDR1 SGHNT and CDR2 YYREEE come from the germline V gene (reference sequence). This CDR3 contains 16 residues. CDR3 protein: CASRPAGRGGTGELFF. DNA of the CDR3: TGTGCCAGCAGGCCCGCCGGGAGAGGAGGCACCGGGGAGCTGTTTTTT.

This chain links TRBV6-5 with TRBJ2-7, with D perhaps TRBD2 (6 bases). Germline CDR1 is MNHEY and CDR2 is SVGAGI. Trimming removed 0 bases from V and 3 bases from J, with 12 bases in between. The CDR3 contains 15 residues. The CDR3 here is CASSYSPGLSYEQYF. Written as DNA, the CDR3 is TGTGCCAGCAGTTACTCACCGGGACTTAGCTACGAGCAGTACTTC.

This clonotype came up a few times. The gene calls are TRBV5-1 and TRBJ1-4, with TRBD1 identical over 10 bases. The trim removed 1 base at V and 3 bases at J, leaving 9 bases unmatched. The CDR3 covers 18 residues. Germline values: CDR1 SGHRS, CDR2 YFSETQ. The CDR3 DNA sequence: TGCGCCAGCAGCTTGTCCGACAGGGGGCTCCTGGCTAATGAAAAACTGTTTTTT. Translation: CASSLSDRGLLANEKLFF.

This clonotype was recorded many times. The gene calls are TRBV4-1 and TRBJ2-4; 8 bases are a match to TRBD2. There are 14 residues in the CDR3. Trimming took 4 bases from V and 5 from J; bases not matched to a gene: 4. The germline CDR1 and CDR2 sequences are MGHRA and YSYEKL. This CDR3 is CASSPGGNENIQYF. The CDR3 DNA sequence: TGCGCCAGCAGCCCGGGGGGGAACGAAAACATTCAGTACTTC.

This clonotype occurred a few times. This chain joins TRBV10-3 and TRBJ2-5; TRBD1 aligns across 7 bases. V lost 3 bases, J lost 1 base, and 5 bases stayed unmatched. The germline V gene has CDR1 ENHRY and CDR2 SYGVKD. The CDR3 has 15 amino acids. The CDR3 DNA follows: TGTGCCATCAGTGACCGACAGGGTTCCCAAGAGACCCAGTACTTC. Translation: CAISDRQGSQETQYF.

V is TRBV20-1 and J is TRBJ2-7; 9 bases align to TRBD2. J lost 3 bases, V lost 1 base, and 4 bases had no gene match. The CDR3 totals 14 residues. Germline V gene sequence: CDR1 DFQATT, CDR2 SNEGSKA (reference sequence). This CDR3 is CSARGGGAIYEQYF. The CDR3 DNA follows: TGCAGTGCTAGAGGCGGGGGGGCTATCTACGAGCAGTACTTC.

This clonotype was counted at least ten times. The rearrangement links TRBV29-1 to TRBJ2-1, with D possibly called TRBD1 or TRBD2 (5 bases each). This CDR3 region has 12 residues. V lost 6 bases and J 9 bases, leaving 15 bases between the germline ends. The germline CDR1 and CDR2 sequences are SQVTM and ANQGSEA. The CDR3 sequence: CSVDRPGGEQFF. CDR3 DNA sequence: TGCAGCGTAGATCGTCCTGGGGGTGAGCAGTTCTTC.

Many counts were recorded for this clonotype. The chain carries TRBV20-1 and TRBJ2-7; perhaps TRBD1 as D (6 bases). The CDR3 is made up of 11 amino acids. Germline CDR1 DFQATT, CDR2 SNEGSKA (reference sequence). V was trimmed by 0 bases and J by 7 bases, leaving 7 bases between them. In DNA form, the CDR3 reads TGCAGTGCTAGAGAACAGGGAGAGCAGTACTTC. This sequence encodes CSAREQGEQYF.

V gene TRBV11-2 combines with J gene TRBJ2-5; TRBD1 matches 8 bases. This CDR3 contains 15 residues. CDR1 is SGHAT and CDR2 is FQNNGV in the germline V gene. The V segment lost 1 base and the J segment 5 bases; nucleotides outside the gene matches: 6. The CDR3 nucleotides are TGTGCCAGCAGCTTAGTCGGACAGGGTGGGGAGACCCAGTACTTC. It codes for CASSLVGQGGETQYF. Complete variable domain (other parts from reference TRBV11-2 and TRBJ2-5): EAGVAQSPRYKIIEKRQSVAFWCNPISGHATLYWYQQILGQGPKLLIQFQNNGVVDDSQLPKDRFSAERLKGVDSTLKIQPAKLEDSAVYLCASSLVGQGGETQYFGPGTRLLVL.

This chain links TRBV12-3 or TRBV12-4 with TRBJ1-1; D might be TRBD1 (5 bases). The V end lost 4 bases, the J end lost 0 bases, and 12 bases lay between the germline ends. This CDR3 comprises 15 residues. Written as DNA, the CDR3 is TGTGCCAGCAGTTCTAGACAGCCACTGAACACTGAAGCTTTCTTT. Its protein product is CASSSRQPLNTEAFF.

CDR3 region: CASSETGGIYEQYF. For the CDR3, the DNA is TGTGCCAGCAGTGAGACAGGGGGCATCTACGAGCAGTACTTC. The chain couples TRBV3-1 to TRBJ2-7, with 10 bases lining up with TRBD1. The CDR3 is made up of 14 amino acids. Per germline, CDR1 LGHDT and CDR2 YNNKEL (reference sequence). The V segment lost 6 bases and the J segment 3 bases; nucleotides outside the gene matches: 5.

This clonotype was found many times. The chain recombines TRBV5-4 with TRBJ1-2; no definite D call. The V gene lost 0 bases and the J gene lost 4 bases, with 10 bases spanning the gap. Looked up from germline, CDR1 is SGHNT and CDR2 is YYREEE (reference sequence). The CDR3 totals 14 residues. The CDR3, as DNA: TGTGCCAGCAGCTTGGTTGGCAGTAGCTATGGCTACACCTTC. As protein: CASSLVGSSYGYTF.

This clonotype was detected many times. The chain has TRBV12-3 or TRBV12-4 and TRBJ2-7, with 8 bases matching TRBD1. There are 14 residues in the CDR3. V dropped 0 bases and J dropped 3; count of bases not matched to a gene: 1. The CDR3 DNA reads as TGTGCCAGCAGTTTAGCGGACAGGGACTACGAGCAGTACTTC. Translation: CASSLADRDYEQYF.

The rearrangement joins TRBV6-1 to TRBJ2-1; the D gene could be TRBD1 or TRBD2 (6 bases each). CDR1 and CDR2 (germline): MNHNS, SASEGT. The CDR3 runs 16 residues. V lost 2 bases, J lost 2 bases, and 13 bases lay in between. Written as DNA, the CDR3 is TGTGCCAGCAGTGAAAGGGAGGCAGGGGCCTACAATGAGCAGTTCTTC. Translating it yields CASSEREAGAYNEQFF.

The chain carries TRBV5-1 and TRBJ2-7, with D maybe TRBD1 (6 bases). Deletions cut 0 bases from V and 5 bases from J, with 18 bases between. There are 16 residues in the CDR3. The germline CDR1 and CDR2 sequences are SGHRS and YFSETQ. The CDR3: CASSLEVVNRVDEQYF. CDR3 DNA sequence: TGCGCCAGCAGCTTGGAGGTCGTGAACAGGGTCGACGAGCAGTACTTC.

There are a few counts of this clonotype. V usage is TRBV7-9 and J usage is TRBJ1-1; 11 bases match TRBD1. Germline V CDR1 and CDR2: SEHNR, FQNEAQ (reference sequence). The trim removed 4 bases at V and 5 bases at J, leaving 6 bases unmatched. This CDR3 has 15 amino acids. DNA for the CDR3: TGTGCCAGCAGCTACGGGACAGGGGGTGGGACTGAAGCTTTCTTT. This translates into CASSYGTGGGTEAFF. The variable domain in full, completed from reference TRBV7-9 and TRBJ1-1, reads DTGVSQNPRHKITKRGQNVTFRCDPISEHNRLYWYRQTLGQGPEFLTYFQNEAQLEKSRLLSDRFSAERPKGSFSTLEIQRTEQGDSAMYLCASSYGTGGGTEAFFGQGTRLTVV.

This clonotype turned up a few times. The rearrangement joins TRBV11-2 to TRBJ2-1; D gene ambiguous. The V gene's germline CDR1 is SGHAT and CDR2 FQNNGV. Trimming took off 5 bases at V and 8 bases at J, with 7 bases between the two ends. This CDR3 has 11 residues. The CDR3 nucleotides read TGTGCCAGCAGCCCCGAGCATGAGCAGTTCTTC. Protein: CASSPEHEQFF.

This clonotype has just a few counts. The chain has TRBV6-5 and TRBJ2-1; TRBD1 matches 9 bases. Germline loops: CDR1 MNHEY, CDR2 SVGAGI. The CDR3 consists of 16 residues. The V segment lost 7 bases and the J segment 6 bases; nucleotides outside the gene matches: 13. The CDR3 loop reads CASTLDRTGDSNEQFF. The CDR3 nucleotides read TGTGCCAGCACTTTAGACCGGACAGGGGACAGCAATGAGCAGTTCTTC.

This clonotype has only a few counts. V and J are TRBV21-1 and TRBJ1-3. TRBV21-1 is listed as a pseudogene. The CDR3 extends over 17 amino acids. CDR3 sequence (DNA): TGTGCCAGCAGCAAAAAGGACCAGAGGGGCTCTGGAAACACCATATATTTT. This codes for CASSKKDQRGSGNTIYF.

The genes are TRBV13 and TRBJ1-2; D perhaps matches TRBD1 (5 bases). Germline V gene lookup returns CDR1 PRHDT and CDR2 FYEKMQ (reference sequence). V shed 0 bases and J shed 4 bases, with 9 bases lying between them. The CDR3 runs 14 residues. This CDR3 reads CASSLGSGGYGYTF. The CDR3 DNA follows: TGTGCCAGCAGCTTAGGCTCCGGGGGCTATGGCTACACCTTC.

Judged by abundance, this clonotype is medium-sized. The CDR3 region is CASSLAQGAGGYTF. In nucleotides, the CDR3 is TGTGCCAGCAGTTTGGCACAGGGGGCGGGTGGCTACACCTTC. This chain joins TRBV28 and TRBJ1-2; 9 nucleotides match TRBD1. This CDR3 has 14 amino acids. The V segment lost 3 bases and the J segment 7 bases; nucleotides outside the gene matches: 6. Germline-derived CDR1 and CDR2 are MDHEN and SYDVKM.

The table lists this clonotype with a few counts. The V and J genes are TRBV5-1 and TRBJ2-1; TRBD2 matches 11 bases. The V and J ends lost 3 bases and 3 bases, in that order; junction bases with no gene match: 8. Germline CDR1 is SGHRS and CDR2 is YFSETQ. The CDR3 covers 17 residues. CDR3 loop: CASSSGTSGGVYNEQFF. The CDR3 DNA sequence: TGCGCCAGCAGCTCTGGGACTAGCGGTGGGGTCTACAATGAGCAGTTCTTC.

The J gene is TRBJ1-1, the V gene TRBV4-1; no definite D call. The germline CDR1 and CDR2 sequences are MGHRA and YSYEKL. CDR3 size: 15 residues. Trimming cost V 0 bases and J 4 bases, with 12 bases left between them. The chain's CDR3 is CASSQDPPPGTEAFF. The CDR3 nucleotides read TGCGCCAGCAGCCAAGATCCTCCCCCGGGCACTGAAGCTTTCTTT.

This clonotype was counted between two and nine times. The chain uses TRBV12-5 and TRBJ2-3, with 11 bases aligning to TRBD2. The length of the CDR3 is 17 residues. In germline, CDR1 is LGHNT, CDR2 FRNRAP. Germline trimming cut 5 bases from V and 6 bases from J; bases unmatched to any gene: 13. The CDR3 DNA follows: TGTGCTAGTGGTCCTCCACCTGTCACTAGCGGGAGTGATACGCAGTATTTT. Amino acid sequence: CASGPPPVTSGSDTQYF.

The chain carries TRBV27 and TRBJ2-7, with 8 bases aligning to TRBD1. Germline CDR1 MNHEY, CDR2 SMNVEV (reference sequence). The CDR3 loop spans 14 amino acids. The V gene end was trimmed by 5 bases and the J gene end by 2 bases; junction bases not matched to a gene: 5. DNA for the CDR3: TGTGCCAGCAGTCGACAGGGGACGGCCTACGAGCAGTACTTC. It translates to CASSRQGTAYEQYF.

This rearrangement joins TRBV5-6 to TRBJ2-7, with TRBD1 identical over 7 bases. Looked up from germline, CDR1 is SGHDT and CDR2 is YYEEEE. V shed 5 bases and J 3 bases; nucleotides not matched to a gene: 11. The CDR3 extends over 15 amino acids. The CDR3 sequence is CASSFNQGTDYEQYF. The CDR3 coding sequence is TGTGCCAGCAGTTTTAACCAGGGGACAGACTACGAGCAGTACTTC.

The chain combines TRBV3-1 with TRBJ2-1, with D possibly being TRBD1 (6 bases). V was cut by 4 bases and J by 10 bases, with 11 bases left in between. Germline-derived CDR1 and CDR2 are LGHDT and YNNKEL (reference sequence). CDR3 size: 12 residues. The DNA for the CDR3 is TGTGCCAGCAGCCTGGACAGTTGGGAGCAGTTCTTC. This codes for CASSLDSWEQFF.

This clonotype has more than one count but fewer than ten. This rearrangement joins TRBV7-2 to TRBJ1-2; no definite D call. V was cut by 2 bases and J by 4 bases, with 11 bases left in between. The CDR3 is made up of 14 amino acids. Germline V gene lookup returns CDR1 SGHTA and CDR2 FQGNSA. CDR3 residues: CASSLPRTVYGYTF. The CDR3 bases are TGTGCCAGCAGCTTACCACGGACTGTCTATGGCTACACCTTC.